This T cell receptor (beta chain) was recorded in a study of T-cell memory formation after mild COVID-19. Across the whole study: TCR clusters were mostly confined to one donor each.

Study-level results: Clones shrinking between day 15 and 85 showed a balanced CD4/CD8 split, and those that grew later tilted toward CD4+. The study detected some responding clones in pre-infection memory, suggesting cross-reactive memory joined.

TCRdb independently ran MiXCR on the 5' RACE reads; one entry per CDR3 protein. The sample carries a few hundred thousand distinct CDR3 sequences, around 15% recorded once. As regards this clonotype: Its cognate antigen is unknown.

Trimming left V 2 bases short and J 7 bases short, with 18 bases between. The CDR3 is 15 residues long. The chain uses TRBV12-3 or TRBV12-4 and TRBJ2-7; D gene ambiguous. Material for sequencing was PBMCs or a T cell subset sorted from them (not recorded which). The TCR originated in a man aged 18 to 29 who had mild COVID-19 (a few samples of this study predate the infection). Cell type and time point are not known. This chain's CDR3 is CASSLSIQSPREQYF. For the CDR3, the DNA is TGTGCCAGCAGTTTAAGTATACAGTCCCCGAGGGAGCAGTACTTC.